Below are 26 T cell receptor beta chains sequenced from a single sample in a study of CD8 T cells in Susac syndrome (dated by TCRdb to about 2019). Receptors were amplified or captured by the immunoSEQ multiplex PCR assay. RNA was extracted with the RNeasy kit and roughly 0.45 to 1 ug was reverse transcribed using random hexamers. TCRdb reprocessing: public reads trimmed at Q25 with fastp, clones called with MiXCR, in-frame beta chains kept. Each entry is one CDR3 protein sequence, shown with its most common DNA and genes. The sample table contains 170,000 or so distinct CDR3 sequences; only one count was recorded for 94% of them. The ten largest make up roughly 0.11% of the sample. The sample was CD4+ T cells from PBMCs. These receptors were collected from a human donor with Susac syndrome.

This clonotype was seen only a few times. Written as DNA, the CDR3 is TGCAGCGTTGCTACAGATAGCAATCAGCCCCAGCATTTT. This gives the protein CSVATDSNQPQHF. V gene TRBV29-1 combines with J gene TRBJ1-5; D remains unclear. The germline CDR1 and CDR2 sequences are SQVTM and ANQGSEA. V gave up 4 bases and J gave up 0 bases, with 7 bases separating them. This CDR3 has 13 amino acids.

V and J are TRBV27 and TRBJ2-1, with 8 nucleotides matching TRBD1. The J segment lost 6 bases and the V segment lost 10 bases, leaving 11 bases of the junction unmatched. The CDR3 has 14 amino acids. CDR1 MNHEY and CDR2 SMNVEV come from the germline V gene (reference sequence). The CDR3 nucleotides read TGTGCCACCAGGGAAGGACAGGGTGCCAATGAGCAGTTCTTC. Translating gives CATREGQGANEQFF.

The sample holds one count of this clonotype. The chain joins TRBV4-3 to TRBJ1-1, with D unresolved. With 4 bases removed from V and 4 bases from J, the gap between germline ends came to 16 bases. Germline loops: CDR1 LGHNA, CDR2 YSLEER. The CDR3 has 15 amino acids. The CDR3: CASSPQWEGGTEAFF. The CDR3 nucleotides read TGCGCCAGCAGCCCCCAGTGGGAGGGAGGCACTGAAGCTTTCTTT.

The chain links TRBV6-6 to TRBJ1-1, with a possible D match to TRBD1 (5 bases). Germline V CDR1 and CDR2: MNHNY, SVGAGI (reference sequence). Trimming shortened V by 4 bases and J by 5 bases, and 8 bases separated the two germline ends. The CDR3 sequence is 12 residues long. The CDR3 loop reads CASSSGQTEAFF. CDR3 coding DNA: TGTGCCAGCAGTTCAGGACAAACTGAAGCTTTCTTT.

This clonotype came up once. The rearrangement links TRBV9 to TRBJ1-4; D possibly corresponds to TRBD1 (5 bases). Trimming stripped 0 bases from V and 8 bases from J, with 11 bases between. Germline-derived CDR1 and CDR2 are SGDLS and YYNGEE. This CDR3 has 14 residues. CDR3 sequence (DNA): TGTGCCAGCAGCGTAGACGGGGCGCAAGAAAAACTGTTTTTT. Its translation is CASSVDGAQEKLFF.

The chain is built from TRBV20-1 and TRBJ2-5, with a tentative D call TRBD2 (7 bases). Deletions cut 3 bases from V and 1 base from J, with 21 bases between. The germline CDR1 and CDR2 sequences are DFQATT and SNEGSKA (reference sequence). The CDR3 is 17 amino acids. DNA for the CDR3: TGCAGTGCTAGGGCCTTGTTAGGGGGGGGGACCCAAGAGACCCAGTACTTC. This translates into CSARALLGGGTQETQYF.

The chain combines TRBV20-1 with TRBJ1-1; 7 bases are shared with TRBD1. The CDR3 is 12 residues long. Per germline, CDR1 DFQATT and CDR2 SNEGSKA (reference sequence). V lost 4 bases to trimming and J lost 4 bases; unmatched junction nucleotides: 3. CDR3 loop: CSATSGGTEAFF. CDR3 DNA sequence: TGCAGTGCTACCTCAGGGGGCACTGAAGCTTTCTTT.

The CDR3 nucleotides are TGTGCCAGCAGTCGGCCGAGGGCTGGAATTTCGAATGAGCAGTTCTTC. Translated: CASSRPRAGISNEQFF. This chain joins TRBV6-1 and TRBJ2-1; TRBD2 might be the D (5 bases). This CDR3 has 16 amino acids. CDR1 is MNHNS and CDR2 is SASEGT in the germline V gene. Trimming cost V 5 bases and J 7 bases, with 21 bases left between them.

The V gene is TRBV7-9, the J gene TRBJ1-4, with D unresolved. V gave up 6 bases and J gave up 7 bases, with 18 bases separating them. CDR3 length equals 15 residues. Germline V gene data show CDR1 as SEHNR and CDR2 as FQNEAQ (reference sequence). The chain's CDR3 is CASSGIGGRGEKLFF. CDR3 DNA: TGTGCCAGCAGTGGAATCGGAGGACGGGGTGAAAAACTGTTTTTT.

DNA of the CDR3: TGTGCCAGCAGCTTACCGGGACCCTTGGATGGCTACACCTTC. It encodes CASSLPGPLDGYTF. The chain joins TRBV7-3 to TRBJ1-2, with D possibly being TRBD1 (5 bases). Per germline, CDR1 SGHTA and CDR2 FQGTGA. This CDR3 region has 14 residues. Trimming left V 2 bases short and J 6 bases short, with 13 bases between.

The rearrangement uses TRBV3-1 and TRBJ2-3; unclear D gene. Trimming pared 4 bases from V and 6 bases from J, leaving 17 bases between. The V gene's germline CDR1 is LGHDT and CDR2 YNNKEL (reference sequence). This CDR3 contains 15 residues. CDR3 nucleotide sequence: TGTGCCAGCAGCCGACGCACGTTAGTTGCGGATACGCAGTATTTT. Its translation is CASSRRTLVADTQYF.

A single count supports this clonotype. The chain couples TRBV6-5 to TRBJ1-2, with a possible D match to TRBD1 (6 bases). Germline V gene sequence: CDR1 MNHEY, CDR2 SVGAGI. V was cut by 6 bases and J by 4 bases, with 9 bases left in between. The CDR3 sequence is 12 residues long. CDR3 protein: CASRDRRYGYTF. The CDR3 nucleotides read TGTGCCAGCAGGGACAGACGCTATGGCTACACCTTC.

The chain combines TRBV20-1 with TRBJ1-1; a possible D gene is TRBD1 (5 bases). CDR1 and CDR2 from the germline V gene are DFQATT and SNEGSKA (reference sequence). The CDR3 length is 13 residues. V was shortened by 7 bases and J by 0 bases, with 12 bases between the two germline ends. DNA of the CDR3: TGCAGTGTCAAGACAGAAATGAACACTGAAGCTTTCTTT. Translating gives CSVKTEMNTEAFF.

The rearrangement links TRBV5-1 to TRBJ2-5; the D is unclear. Germline V lookup: CDR1 SGHRS, CDR2 YFSETQ. Trimming pared 4 bases from V and 5 bases from J, leaving 18 bases between. CDR3 length equals 15 residues. CDR3 nucleotide sequence: TGCGCCAGCAGCCCCCAAGACCCGGGTGGCGAGACCCAGTACTTC. The encoded protein is CASSPQDPGGETQYF.

The V call is TRBV15, the J call TRBJ1-1; 7 bases agree with TRBD1. This CDR3 contains 16 residues. After removal of 5 bases from V and 3 bases from J, the junction contained 12 bases not matched to a gene. From germline, CDR1 is LNHNV and CDR2 YYDKDF (reference sequence). The CDR3 loop is CATSPDSGTADTEAFF. CDR3 coding DNA: TGTGCCACCAGCCCAGATTCCGGGACAGCGGACACTGAAGCTTTCTTT. The full variable domain, its missing parts supplied by reference TRBV15 and TRBJ1-1, is DAMVIQNPRYQVTQFGKPVTLSCSQTLNHNVMYWYQQKSSQAPKLLFHYYDKDFNNEADTPDNFQSRRPNTSFCFLDIRSPGLGDTAMYLCATSPDSGTADTEAFFGQGTRLTVV.

The chain has TRBV24-1 and TRBJ2-1; a weak D match, TRBD1 (5 bases). The CDR3 runs 15 residues. The germline V gene has CDR1 KGHDR and CDR2 SFDVKD. Trimming took 4 bases from V and 5 from J, leaving 14 bases between them. The CDR3 coding sequence is TGTGCCACCAGTGACCCCGTGAAAGGGGACAATGAGCAGTTCTTC. Amino acid sequence: CATSDPVKGDNEQFF.

The V and J genes are TRBV19 and TRBJ2-1, with 7 bases identical to TRBD2. The germline V gene has CDR1 LNHDA and CDR2 SQIVND (reference sequence). This CDR3 region has 15 residues. V shed 3 bases and J 0 bases; nucleotides not matched to a gene: 2. CDR3 in DNA: TGTGCCAGTAGTATGAGCGGGGACTCCTACAATGAGCAGTTCTTC. Its protein is CASSMSGDSYNEQFF.

The chain recombines TRBV7-2 with TRBJ1-4; D may be TRBD1 (6 bases). The CDR3 length is 14 residues. The germline V gene encodes CDR1 SGHTA and CDR2 FQGNSA. V lost 11 bases and J lost 0, with 13 bases in between. The CDR3: CARGGGATNEKLFF. CDR3 in DNA: TGTGCCCGGGGGGGCGGGGCAACTAATGAAAAACTGTTTTTT.

This chain joins TRBV9 and TRBJ2-2, with D hard to call. Trimming took off 0 bases at V and 5 bases at J, with 11 bases between the two ends. Germline-derived CDR1 and CDR2 are SGDLS and YYNGEE. The CDR3 has 15 residues. The CDR3 sequence is CASSVVNSPTGELFF. The DNA for the CDR3 is TGTGCCAGCAGCGTAGTTAACAGTCCTACCGGGGAGCTGTTTTTT.

The chain has TRBV20-1 and TRBJ2-7; 7 bases align to TRBD1. The CDR3 covers 15 residues. Trimming removed 0 bases from V and 2 bases from J; junction bases left unmatched: 7. CDR1 is DFQATT, CDR2 SNEGSKA, per germline (reference sequence). The CDR3 is CSARDRTGGAYEQYF. CDR3 coding DNA: TGCAGTGCTAGAGATCGGACAGGTGGGGCCTACGAGCAGTACTTC.

This chain uses TRBV12-5 with TRBJ1-5; the D is unclear. Germline V lookup: CDR1 LGHNT, CDR2 FRNRAP. The CDR3 has 13 amino acids. V shed 6 bases and J shed 3 bases, with 9 bases lying between them. CDR3 coding DNA: TGTGCTAGTGGAAGCCCAGCCAATCAGCCCCAGCATTTT. It is translated as CASGSPANQPQHF. The full variable domain, its missing parts supplied by reference TRBV12-5 and TRBJ1-5, is DARVTQTPRHKVTEMGQEVTMRCQPILGHNTVFWYRQTMMQGLELLAYFRNRAPLDDSGMPKDRFSAEMPDATLATLKIQPSEPRDSAVYFCASGSPANQPQHFGDGTRLSIL.

This rearrangement joins TRBV19 to TRBJ2-5; 7 nucleotides match TRBD2. The CDR3 sequence is 13 residues long. Germline CDR1 is LNHDA and CDR2 is SQIVND (reference sequence). Trimming took 5 bases from V and 2 from J; bases not matched to a gene: 2. The chain's CDR3 is CASSWTSQETQYF. In DNA form, the CDR3 reads TGTGCCAGTAGTTGGACTAGTCAAGAGACCCAGTACTTC.

The chain is built from TRBV20-1 and TRBJ1-1; D is uncertain. Germline V gives CDR1 DFQATT, CDR2 SNEGSKA (reference sequence). Between the trimmed V and J ends, which lost 3 bases and 3 bases, there was a span of 17 bases. The CDR3 runs 15 residues. CDR3 sequence reads: CSASSQSGVDTEAFF. In nucleotides, the CDR3 is TGCAGTGCTAGTTCGCAGTCTGGGGTGGACACTGAAGCTTTCTTT.

The chain combines TRBV20-1 with TRBJ2-1; D may be TRBD1 (5 bases). The CDR3 totals 14 residues. Trimming shortened V by 2 bases and J by 6 bases, and 14 bases separated the two germline ends. CDR1 and CDR2 (germline): DFQATT, SNEGSKA (reference sequence). For the CDR3, the DNA is TGCAGTGCTAGAAGACAGTTGTTCGCCAATGAGCAGTTCTTC. Translation gives CSARRQLFANEQFF.

The chain has TRBV19 and TRBJ2-7; no clear D. Germline CDR1 LNHDA, CDR2 SQIVND (reference sequence). This CDR3 has 14 amino acids. V lost 6 bases, J lost 2 bases, and 14 bases lay in between. CDR3 coding DNA: TGTGCCAGTAGGGCGATGGGCACCACCTACGAGCAGTACTTC. Its translation: CASRAMGTTYEQYF.

The chain has TRBV2 and TRBJ1-1; perhaps TRBD1 as D (5 bases). The CDR3 totals 14 residues. The V end lost 7 bases, the J end lost 2 bases, and 14 bases lay between the germline ends. The germline gives CDR1 SNHLY, CDR2 FYNNEI. The CDR3 loop is CASIFAGGNTEAFF. DNA of the CDR3: TGTGCCAGCATCTTTGCGGGGGGAAACACTGAAGCTTTCTTT. Combining the CDR3 with reference TRBV2 and TRBJ1-1 gives the whole variable domain EPEVTQTPSHQVTQMGQEVILRCVPISNHLYFYWYRQILGQKVEFLVSFYNNEISEKSEIFDDQFSVERPDGSNFTLKIRSTKLEDSAMYFCASIFAGGNTEAFFGQGTRLTVV.